The rows below give T cell receptor beta chains drawn from one sample of a study of CD8+ T cells in alopecia areata. Libraries were prepared by immunoSEQ multiplex PCR; TCRdb keeps only in-frame clonotypes and omits some of them. The sample holds about 190,000 clones, roughly three fifths seen once. This sample comprised CD4+ T cells sorted from blood, obtained at week 4, from a patient treated with tofacitinib. The receptors originated from a human donor with alopecia areata. The conserved cysteine and the conserved F or W are not part of the CDR3 here.

v_gene: TRBV7-9
CDR3aa: ASSRDADYGYT

v_gene: TRBV15
CDR3aa: ATWTGDTKNIQY

v_gene: TRBV5-1
CDR3aa: ASSPGTSDTGELF

v_gene: TRBV6-5
CDR3aa: ASRRDGTMRGYT

v_gene: TRBV30
CDR3aa: AWSTSGRRRRTTDTQY

v_gene: TRBV29-1
CDR3aa: SVGQGVPEAF

v_gene: TRBV4-3
CDR3aa: ASSLGEQY

v_gene: TRBV11-2
CDR3aa: ASRGDGEQY

v_gene: TRBV29-1
CDR3aa: SVEGTNRAASGETQY

v_gene: TRBV29-1
CDR3aa: SVCPGKLAGGPDEQY

v_gene: TRBV27
CDR3aa: ASSFLRTGKNTEAF

v_gene: TRBV5-5
CDR3aa: ASSWDRGGGNQPQH

v_gene: TRBV29-1
CDR3aa: SMGGVIWMETQY

v_gene: TRBV4-1
CDR3aa: ASSQSGTSGSHEQF

v_gene: TRBV6-6
CDR3aa: ASSYLTGDQPQH

v_gene: TRBV5-1
CDR3aa: ASSSSSEGGELF

v_gene: TRBV7-2
CDR3aa: ASTSVIVNTGELF

v_gene: TRBV29-1
CDR3aa: SVELATQETQY

v_gene: TRBV28
CDR3aa: ASSSSSGSYEQY

v_gene: TRBV30
CDR3aa: AWSEAGMAGGNQPQH

v_gene: TRBV29-1
CDR3aa: SVIQAGLTDTQY

v_gene: TRBV29-1
CDR3aa: SVSGTGQETQY

v_gene: TRBV29-1
CDR3aa: SVEPATTLAVNEQF

v_gene: TRBV7-9
CDR3aa: ASSLGIEGGMEETQY

v_gene: TRBV28
CDR3aa: ASRKTTYEQY

v_gene: TRBV7-9
CDR3aa: ASSPPRGSYEQY